This passage covers 22 T cell receptor beta chains from one sample sequenced in a study of CXCR3-negative and CXCR3-positive naive CD8 T cells. Preparation of TRB cDNA libraries relied on 5' RACE carrying UMI labels. Following a re-call of the 5' RACE reads, TCRdb has one entry per CDR3 protein and lacks DNA. Recorded for this sample: 45,000 to 60,000 distinct CDR3 sequences. The sequenced sample was memory CD8+ T cells from blood. These receptors were obtained from a human donor in good health. Some clones in this sample may be carry-over from other donors' samples.

The chain recombines TRBV19 with TRBJ2-1. CDR1 and CDR2 from the germline V gene are LNHDA and SQIVND (reference sequence). The CDR3 is made up of 15 amino acids. CDR3 sequence reads: CASSASASSYNEQFF.

J is TRBJ2-1 and V is TRBV29-1; the D call of TRBD2 rests on TCRdb alone, since no DNA is present to check it. From germline, CDR1 is SQVTM and CDR2 ANQGSEA. This CDR3 has 13 residues. CDR3 in amino acids: CSVRLAGLNEQFF.

The rearrangement links TRBV19 to TRBJ1-1. CDR3 length: 13 amino acids. The germline CDR1 and CDR2 sequences are LNHDA and SQIVND (reference sequence). The CDR3 sequence: CASSISLDTEAFF.

The rearrangement links TRBV12-3 or TRBV12-4 to TRBJ2-1; TCRdb's D call of TRBD1 is untestable without DNA. The CDR3 is 14 amino acids. The CDR3 reads CASRAGPGGDEQFF.

V is TRBV20-1 and J is TRBJ2-4; TCRdb returns TRBD1, unconfirmable since there is no DNA. The CDR3 runs 13 residues. CDR1 is DFQATT, CDR2 SNEGSKA, per germline (reference sequence). The CDR3 is CSAGGLAKNIQYF.

This chain joins TRBV5-6 and TRBJ2-1; TCRdb's D gene call, TRBD1, goes unchecked for lack of DNA. The CDR3 extends over 12 amino acids. Germline V gives CDR1 SGHDT, CDR2 YYEEEE. CDR3 residues: CASRHQGYEQFF.

V usage is TRBV7-9 and J usage is TRBJ2-7; checking the TCRdb D call of TRBD1 is not possible without DNA. The CDR3 runs to 15 residues. CDR1 is SEHNR, CDR2 FQNEAQ, per germline (reference sequence). The chain's CDR3 is CASSYFRDRTYEQYF.

The chain couples TRBV15 to TRBJ2-7; TCRdb returns TRBD2, unconfirmable since there is no DNA. There are 16 residues in the CDR3. Germline values: CDR1 LNHNV, CDR2 YYDKDF (reference sequence). The CDR3 region is CATSSPSDIRPAEQYF. Supplemented by reference TRBV15 and TRBJ2-7, the full variable domain reads DAMVIQNPRYQVTQFGKPVTLSCSQTLNHNVMYWYQQKSSQAPKLLFHYYDKDFNNEADTPDNFQSRRPNTSFCFLDIRSPGLGDTAMYLCATSSPSDIRPAEQYFGPGTRLTVT.

This rearrangement joins TRBV5-1 to TRBJ2-5; lacking DNA, the TRBD1 call made by TCRdb goes unchecked. The CDR3 runs 13 residues. Germline values: CDR1 SGHRS, CDR2 YFSETQ. The CDR3 loop reads CASTLTGQETQYF.

This sequence joins TRBV20-1 and TRBJ2-5; absent DNA, TCRdb's TRBD2 call cannot be checked. The CDR3 has 16 residues. The germline V gene encodes CDR1 DFQATT and CDR2 SNEGSKA (reference sequence). The CDR3: CSAKTHSGSPRETQYF.

The chain joins TRBV18 to TRBJ1-4; TCRdb designates TRBD1, a call that cannot be tested without DNA. CDR3 length equals 15 residues. Germline V gene lookup returns CDR1 KGHSH and CDR2 LQKENI. This CDR3 reads CASSHPTGMDEKLFF.

The chain uses TRBV4-1 and TRBJ2-3. Germline CDR1 MGHRA, CDR2 YSYEKL. The CDR3 is made up of 15 amino acids. CDR3 region: CASSPHMERADTQYF.

The chain carries TRBV4-2 and TRBJ1-3; checking the TCRdb D call of TRBD1 is not possible without DNA. This CDR3 has 15 amino acids. Germline V gives CDR1 LGHNA, CDR2 YNFKEQ. The CDR3 sequence is CASSQAPDSGKTIYF.

This chain uses TRBV7-9 with TRBJ2-7; TCRdb proposes TRBD1, but this gene call is untestable without DNA. CDR3 length: 15 residues. CDR1 is SEHNR, CDR2 FQNEAQ, per germline (reference sequence). This chain's CDR3 is CASSRTDRHPYEQYF.

The chain uses TRBV7-2 and TRBJ2-7. This CDR3 is 11 amino acids long. Germline V lookup: CDR1 SGHTA, CDR2 FQGNSA. CDR3 sequence reads: CASSSSYERYF.

The chain uses TRBV7-9 and TRBJ1-1. The CDR3 contains 12 residues. Per germline, CDR1 SEHNR and CDR2 FQNEAQ (reference sequence). CDR3 in amino acids: CASKMAYTEAFF.

This rearrangement joins TRBV20-1 to TRBJ2-3; TCRdb indicates TRBD1, and absent DNA this call remains unverified. The CDR3 extends over 14 amino acids. CDR1 is DFQATT and CDR2 is SNEGSKA in the germline V gene (reference sequence). CDR3 in amino acids: CSAATGIRSDTQYF.

The V and J genes are TRBV11-3 and TRBJ2-1; TCRdb's D gene call, TRBD2, goes unchecked for lack of DNA. CDR1 SGHNT and CDR2 YENEEA come from the germline V gene. CDR3 length: 17 residues. CDR3 sequence: CASSTSGTSGGADEQFF.

This sequence joins TRBV28 and TRBJ2-1; with no DNA, the TCRdb D assignment of TRBD2 cannot be verified. The CDR3 runs 13 residues. The germline CDR1 and CDR2 sequences are MDHEN and SYDVKM. CDR3 protein: CASIDAGGNEQFF.

The J gene is TRBJ2-2, the V gene TRBV29-1; TCRdb's assignment of TRBD1 cannot be checked, as there is no DNA. This CDR3 has 12 residues. The germline V gene encodes CDR1 SQVTM and CDR2 ANQGSEA. The CDR3 reads CSVRTGAGELFF.

This chain connects TRBV29-1 to TRBJ1-5; TCRdb designates TRBD1, a call that cannot be tested without DNA. Germline loops: CDR1 SQVTM, CDR2 ANQGSEA. CDR3 length: 15 amino acids. The CDR3 loop reads CSVEDRGSRTQPQHF.

The genes are TRBV3-1 and TRBJ2-1; absent DNA, TCRdb's TRBD1 call cannot be checked. The length of the CDR3 is 14 residues. Germline CDR1 and CDR2: LGHDT and YNNKEL (reference sequence). CDR3 loop: CASSPQGPANEQFF.